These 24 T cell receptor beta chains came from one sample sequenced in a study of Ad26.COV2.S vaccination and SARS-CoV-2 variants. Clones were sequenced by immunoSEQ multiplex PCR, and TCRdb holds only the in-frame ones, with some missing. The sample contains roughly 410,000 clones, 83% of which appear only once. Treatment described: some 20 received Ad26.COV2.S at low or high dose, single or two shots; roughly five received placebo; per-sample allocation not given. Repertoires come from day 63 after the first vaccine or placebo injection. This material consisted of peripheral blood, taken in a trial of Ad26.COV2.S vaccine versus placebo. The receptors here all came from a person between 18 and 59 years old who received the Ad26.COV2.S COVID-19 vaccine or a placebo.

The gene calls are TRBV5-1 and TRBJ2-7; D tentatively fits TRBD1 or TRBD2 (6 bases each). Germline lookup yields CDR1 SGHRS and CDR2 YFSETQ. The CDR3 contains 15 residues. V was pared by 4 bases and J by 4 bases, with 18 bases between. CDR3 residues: CASSPSQGGTYEQYF. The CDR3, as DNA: TGCGCCAGCAGCCCCTCACAGGGAGGCACATACGAGCAGTACTTC.

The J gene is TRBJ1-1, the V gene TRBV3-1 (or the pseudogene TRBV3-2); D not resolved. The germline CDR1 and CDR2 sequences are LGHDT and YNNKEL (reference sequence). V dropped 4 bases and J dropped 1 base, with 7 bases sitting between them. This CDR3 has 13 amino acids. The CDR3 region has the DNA TGTGCCAGCAGCCTGATCCCGAACACTGAAGCTTTCTTT. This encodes CASSLIPNTEAFF.

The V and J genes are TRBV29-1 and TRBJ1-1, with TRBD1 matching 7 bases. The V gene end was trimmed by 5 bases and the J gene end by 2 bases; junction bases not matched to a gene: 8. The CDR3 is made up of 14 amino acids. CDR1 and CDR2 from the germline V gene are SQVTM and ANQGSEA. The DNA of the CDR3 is TGCAGCGTTCCTGCCCGGGACAGAAACACTGAAGCTTTCTTT. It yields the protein CSVPARDRNTEAFF.

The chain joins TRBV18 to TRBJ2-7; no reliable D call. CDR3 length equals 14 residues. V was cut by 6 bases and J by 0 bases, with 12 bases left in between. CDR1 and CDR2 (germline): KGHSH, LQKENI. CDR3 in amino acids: CASSSGMSSYEQYF. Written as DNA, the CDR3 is TGTGCCAGCTCCTCCGGTATGAGCTCCTACGAGCAGTACTTC.

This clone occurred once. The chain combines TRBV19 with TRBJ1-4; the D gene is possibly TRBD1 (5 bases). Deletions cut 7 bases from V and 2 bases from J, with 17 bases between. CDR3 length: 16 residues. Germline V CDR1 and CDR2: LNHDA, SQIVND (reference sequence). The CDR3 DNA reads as TGTGCCAGTATAAGGAGGGAGGGGAATACTAATGAAAAACTGTTTTTT. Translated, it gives CASIRREGNTNEKLFF. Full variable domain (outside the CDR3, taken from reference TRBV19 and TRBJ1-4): DGGITQSPKYLFRKEGQNVTLSCEQNLNHDAMYWYRQDPGQGLRLIYYSQIVNDFQKGDIAEGYSVSREKKESFPLTVTSAQKNPTAFYLCASIRREGNTNEKLFFGSGTQLSVL.

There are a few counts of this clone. The CDR3 nucleotides read TGTGCCAGCAGCCCCAGGCTAAGACCGGGACAGGAGGATGGCTACACCTTC. Encoded protein: CASSPRLRPGQEDGYTF. The chain uses TRBV4-2 and TRBJ1-2, with TRBD1 matching over 8 bases. V dropped 4 bases and J dropped 6; count of bases not matched to a gene: 16. The CDR3 covers 17 residues. Per germline, CDR1 LGHNA and CDR2 YNFKEQ.

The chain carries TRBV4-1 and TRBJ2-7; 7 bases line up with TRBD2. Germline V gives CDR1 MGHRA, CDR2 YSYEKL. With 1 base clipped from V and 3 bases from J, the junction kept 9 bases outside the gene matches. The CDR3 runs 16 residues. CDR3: CASSQAGAGANYEQYF. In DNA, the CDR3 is TGCGCCAGCAGCCAAGCGGGTGCGGGAGCTAACTACGAGCAGTACTTC.

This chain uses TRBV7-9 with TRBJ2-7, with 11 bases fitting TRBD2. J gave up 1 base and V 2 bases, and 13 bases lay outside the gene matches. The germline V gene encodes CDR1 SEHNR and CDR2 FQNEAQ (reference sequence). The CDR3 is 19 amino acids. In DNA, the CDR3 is TGTGCCAGCAGCTTATACGGTTCACTAGCGGGGGCAAAATCCTACGAGCAGTACTTC. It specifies CASSLYGSLAGAKSYEQYF.

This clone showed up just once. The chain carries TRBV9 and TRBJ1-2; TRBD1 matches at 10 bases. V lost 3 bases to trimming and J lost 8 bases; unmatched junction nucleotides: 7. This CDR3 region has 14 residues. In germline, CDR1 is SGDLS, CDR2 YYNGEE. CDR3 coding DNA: TGTGCCAGCAGCGCCAGACAGGGGGCGATCGGCTACACCTTC. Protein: CASSARQGAIGYTF.

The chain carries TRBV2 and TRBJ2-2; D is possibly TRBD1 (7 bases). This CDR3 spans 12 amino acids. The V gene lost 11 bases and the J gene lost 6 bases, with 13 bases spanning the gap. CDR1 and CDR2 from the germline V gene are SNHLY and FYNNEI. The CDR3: CAGLQGSGELFF. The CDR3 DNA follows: TGTGCCGGACTACAGGGGTCCGGGGAGCTGTTTTTT. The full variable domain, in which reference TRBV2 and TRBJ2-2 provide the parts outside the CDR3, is EPEVTQTPSHQVTQMGQEVILRCVPISNHLYFYWYRQILGQKVEFLVSFYNNEISEKSEIFDDQFSVERPDGSNFTLKIRSTKLEDSAMYFCAGLQGSGELFFGEGSRLTVL.

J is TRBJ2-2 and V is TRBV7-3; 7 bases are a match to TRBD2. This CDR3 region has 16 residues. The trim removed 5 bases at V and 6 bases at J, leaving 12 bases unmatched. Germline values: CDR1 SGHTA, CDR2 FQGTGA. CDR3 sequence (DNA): TGTGCCAGCAGCGTCTCGACTAGCAAGTACGCCGGGGAGCTGTTTTTT. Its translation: CASSVSTSKYAGELFF.

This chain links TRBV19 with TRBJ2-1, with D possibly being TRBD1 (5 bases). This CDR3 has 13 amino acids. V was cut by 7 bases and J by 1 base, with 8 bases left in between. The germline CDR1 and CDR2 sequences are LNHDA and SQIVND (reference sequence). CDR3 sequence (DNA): TGTGCCAGTAACGCAGGGTCCTACAATGAGCAGTTCTTC. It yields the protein CASNAGSYNEQFF.

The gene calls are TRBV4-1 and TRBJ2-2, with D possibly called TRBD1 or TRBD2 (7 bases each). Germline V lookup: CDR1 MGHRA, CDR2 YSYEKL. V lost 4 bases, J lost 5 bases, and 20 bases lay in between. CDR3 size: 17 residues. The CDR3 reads CASSLAVRGGPTGELFF. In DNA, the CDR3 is TGCGCCAGCAGCCTAGCGGTCAGGGGGGGGCCTACCGGGGAGCTGTTTTTT.

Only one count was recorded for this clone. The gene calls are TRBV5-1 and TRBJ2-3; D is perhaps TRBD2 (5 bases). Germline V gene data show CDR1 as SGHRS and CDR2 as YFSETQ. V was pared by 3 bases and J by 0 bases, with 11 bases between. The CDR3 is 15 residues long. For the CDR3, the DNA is TGCGCCAGCAGCTCAATTAGCGTAAGCACAGATACGCAGTATTTT. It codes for CASSSISVSTDTQYF.

CDR3 in DNA: TGTGCCACCAGTGGCCCGGGACCCACAGATACGCAGTATTTT. Translation: CATSGPGPTDTQYF. The chain is built from TRBV24-1 and TRBJ2-3; the D gene could be TRBD1 or TRBD2 (5 bases each). The CDR3 contains 14 residues. Germline loops: CDR1 KGHDR, CDR2 SFDVKD. Trimming shortened V by 5 bases and J by 2 bases, and 10 bases separated the two germline ends.

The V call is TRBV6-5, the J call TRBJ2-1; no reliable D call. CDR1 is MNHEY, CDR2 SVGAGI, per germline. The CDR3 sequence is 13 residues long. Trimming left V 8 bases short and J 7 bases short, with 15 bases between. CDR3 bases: TGTGCCAGCCGGGTGGGTTTGCGAAATGAGCAGTTCTTC. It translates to CASRVGLRNEQFF.

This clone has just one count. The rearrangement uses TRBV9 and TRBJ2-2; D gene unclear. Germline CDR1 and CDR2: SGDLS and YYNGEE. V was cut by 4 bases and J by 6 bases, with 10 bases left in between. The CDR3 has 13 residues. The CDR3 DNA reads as TGTGCCAGCAGCCCTAATAGCCCCGGGGAGCTGTTTTTT. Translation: CASSPNSPGELFF.

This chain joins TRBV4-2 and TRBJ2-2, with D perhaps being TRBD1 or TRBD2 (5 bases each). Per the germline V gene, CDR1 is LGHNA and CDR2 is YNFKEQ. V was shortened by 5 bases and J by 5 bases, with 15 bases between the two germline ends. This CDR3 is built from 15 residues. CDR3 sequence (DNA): TGTGCCAGCAGCGGCACCGGGACCTTAACCGGGGAGCTGTTTTTT. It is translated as CASSGTGTLTGELFF.

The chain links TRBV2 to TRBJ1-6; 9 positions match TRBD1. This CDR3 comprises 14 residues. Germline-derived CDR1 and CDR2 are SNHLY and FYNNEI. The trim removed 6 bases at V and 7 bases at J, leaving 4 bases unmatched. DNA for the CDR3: TGTGCCAGCAGATTAGGACAGGGGAATTCACCCCTCCACTTT. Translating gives CASRLGQGNSPLHF. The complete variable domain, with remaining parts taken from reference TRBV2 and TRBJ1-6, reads EPEVTQTPSHQVTQMGQEVILRCVPISNHLYFYWYRQILGQKVEFLVSFYNNEISEKSEIFDDQFSVERPDGSNFTLKIRSTKLEDSAMYFCASRLGQGNSPLHFGNGTRLTVT.

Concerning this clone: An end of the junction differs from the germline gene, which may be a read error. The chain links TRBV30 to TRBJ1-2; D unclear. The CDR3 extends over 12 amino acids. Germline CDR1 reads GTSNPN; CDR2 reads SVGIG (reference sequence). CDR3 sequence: CTCGERHYGYTF. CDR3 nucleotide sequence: TGTACCTGTGGGGAGCGGCACTATGGCTACACCTTC.

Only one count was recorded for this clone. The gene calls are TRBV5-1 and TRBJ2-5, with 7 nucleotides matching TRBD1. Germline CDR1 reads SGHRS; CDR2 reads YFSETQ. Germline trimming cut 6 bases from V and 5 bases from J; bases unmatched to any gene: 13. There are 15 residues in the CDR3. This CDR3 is CASKRQGEGGETQYF. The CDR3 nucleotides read TGCGCCAGCAAGCGGCAGGGGGAAGGCGGTGAGACCCAGTACTTC.

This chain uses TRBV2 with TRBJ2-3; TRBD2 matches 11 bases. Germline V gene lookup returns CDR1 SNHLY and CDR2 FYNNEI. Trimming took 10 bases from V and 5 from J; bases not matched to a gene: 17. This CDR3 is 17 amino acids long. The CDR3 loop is CATGLAGGRTWGDTQYF. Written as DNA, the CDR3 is TGTGCCACCGGGTTAGCGGGGGGGCGCACATGGGGAGATACGCAGTATTTT.

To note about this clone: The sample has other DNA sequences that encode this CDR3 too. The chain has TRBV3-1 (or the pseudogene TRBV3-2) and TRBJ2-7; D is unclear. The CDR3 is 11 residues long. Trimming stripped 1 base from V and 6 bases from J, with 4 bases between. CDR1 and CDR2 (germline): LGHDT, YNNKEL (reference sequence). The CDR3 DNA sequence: TGTGCCAGCAGCCAAGTAGGCGAGCAGTACTTC. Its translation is CASSQVGEQYF.

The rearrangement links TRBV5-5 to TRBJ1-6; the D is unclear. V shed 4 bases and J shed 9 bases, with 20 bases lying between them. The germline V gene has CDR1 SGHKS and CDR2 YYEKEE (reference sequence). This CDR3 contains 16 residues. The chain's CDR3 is CASSPQSQVFGSPLHF. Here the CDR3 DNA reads TGTGCCAGCAGCCCCCAATCCCAGGTTTTCGGTTCACCCCTCCACTTT.